This passage covers 7 T cell receptor beta chains from one sample sequenced in a study of glioma-infiltrating T cells after dendritic cell vaccination. Described time point: after dendritic cell vaccination, including at tumor progression/relapse. Measured with immunoSEQ multiplex PCR; TCRdb has only the in-frame clones, and not every one. The table shows some 58,000 clones, with under 90% occurring only once. The input for sequencing was blood, taken after dendritic cell vaccination. The receptors derive from a human donor with glioblastoma.

The rearrangement joins TRBV6-5 to TRBJ2-2; no reliable D call. The CDR3 runs to 13 residues. Per the germline V gene, CDR1 is MNHEY and CDR2 is SVGAGI. With 10 bases removed from V and 6 bases from J, the gap between germline ends came to 15 bases. In nucleotides, the CDR3 is TGTGCCACGACACAGATAACTGCCGGGGAGCTGTTTTTT. Protein: CATTQITAGELFF.

Only a few counts were recorded for this clone. The chain combines TRBV6-6 with TRBJ2-1; 7 bases fit TRBD2. The J segment lost 6 bases and the V segment lost 5 bases, leaving 10 bases of the junction unmatched. This CDR3 region has 15 residues. Germline values: CDR1 MNHNY, CDR2 SVGAGI (reference sequence). The DNA of the CDR3 is TGTGCCAGCAGTGATGGGACTAACCCGACCAATGAGCAGTTCTTC. It encodes CASSDGTNPTNEQFF.

This chain's CDR3 is CASEGVRDGELFF. The CDR3 DNA follows: TGTGCCAGCGAGGGGGTGCGTGACGGGGAGCTGTTTTTT. V and J are TRBV2 and TRBJ2-2; D might be TRBD1 (6 bases). Per germline, CDR1 SNHLY and CDR2 FYNNEI. The CDR3 covers 13 residues. The ends were cut back, 8 bases at V and 7 bases at J, with 14 bases in the middle.

The chain joins TRBV2 to TRBJ2-1, with 8 bases matching TRBD2. This CDR3 spans 15 amino acids. Per the germline V gene, CDR1 is SNHLY and CDR2 is FYNNEI. With V trimmed by 1 base and J by 10 bases, 9 bases remained unmatched. The CDR3 sequence: CASSEGYGTSSEQFF. The CDR3 coding sequence is TGTGCCAGCAGTGAAGGATACGGGACTAGTTCAGAGCAGTTCTTC. The variable domain in full, completed from reference TRBV2 and TRBJ2-1, reads EPEVTQTPSHQVTQMGQEVILRCVPISNHLYFYWYRQILGQKVEFLVSFYNNEISEKSEIFDDQFSVERPDGSNFTLKIRSTKLEDSAMYFCASSEGYGTSSEQFFGPGTRLTVL.

This clone has only a few counts. The chain carries TRBV27 and TRBJ1-6; D not resolved. The germline V and J ends were trimmed by 0 bases and 10 bases, with 13 bases remaining between them. Germline V lookup: CDR1 MNHEY, CDR2 SMNVEV (reference sequence). CDR3 length equals 15 residues. CDR3 residues: CASSLSTVEESPLHF. The CDR3 DNA follows: TGTGCCAGCAGTTTATCCACAGTGGAGGAATCACCCCTCCACTTT.

This clone was detected a few times. The V gene is TRBV5-1, the J gene TRBJ1-1, with D perhaps matching TRBD1 (5 bases). Trimming stripped 2 bases from V and 7 bases from J, with 15 bases between. This CDR3 has 14 residues. The germline CDR1 and CDR2 sequences are SGHRS and YFSETQ. The CDR3 is CASSLTQGGVEAFF. In DNA form, the CDR3 reads TGCGCCAGCAGCTTAACCCAGGGTGGGGTTGAAGCTTTCTTT.

This sequence joins TRBV27 and TRBJ1-1; possibly TRBD1 for D (5 bases). Between the trimmed V and J ends, which lost 6 bases and 4 bases, there was a span of 15 bases. This CDR3 has 14 amino acids. CDR1 MNHEY and CDR2 SMNVEV come from the germline V gene (reference sequence). The CDR3 DNA reads as TGTGCCAGCAGCTCCGCCGGGGGGGTCACTGAAGCTTTCTTT. Its translation: CASSSAGGVTEAFF.